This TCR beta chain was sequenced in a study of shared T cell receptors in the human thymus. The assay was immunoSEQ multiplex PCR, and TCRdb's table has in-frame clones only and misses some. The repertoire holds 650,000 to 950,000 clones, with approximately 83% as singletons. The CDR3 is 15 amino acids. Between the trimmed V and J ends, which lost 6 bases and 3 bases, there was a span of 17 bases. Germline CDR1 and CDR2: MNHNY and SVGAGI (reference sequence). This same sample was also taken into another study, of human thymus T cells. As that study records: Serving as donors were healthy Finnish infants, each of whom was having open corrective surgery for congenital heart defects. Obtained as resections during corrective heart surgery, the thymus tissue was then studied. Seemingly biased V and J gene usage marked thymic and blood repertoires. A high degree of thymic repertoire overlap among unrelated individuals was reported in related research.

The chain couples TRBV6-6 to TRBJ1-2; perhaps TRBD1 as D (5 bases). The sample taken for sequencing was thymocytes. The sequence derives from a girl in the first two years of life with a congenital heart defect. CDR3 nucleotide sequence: TGTGCCAGCAGCCCCCTTCGACAGCGATACTATGGCTACACCTTC. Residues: CASSPLRQRYYGYTF.